Sequencing of this T cell receptor (beta chain) was carried out in a study of tumor and adjacent non-tumor tissue in lung cancer. Germline V gene sequence: CDR1 ENHRY, CDR2 SYGVKD. This CDR3 has 17 amino acids. The V and J ends lost 0 bases and 2 bases respectively, with 13 bases between them. TCRbeta libraries were built with three rounds of nested PCR, modified from ARM-PCR. TCRdb reprocessed the multiplex PCR reads via MiXCR and lists one record per CDR3 protein. The table includes 77,000 or so distinct CDR3 sequences, 76% detected once. No cell sorting was done before RNA was extracted from the tissue. The normal lung tissue was taken more than 3 cm from the tumor edge. For this clonotype: A read error is possible here, since a much larger clone lies one base away.

The sample taken for sequencing was distant non-tumor lung tissue. The chain joins TRBV10-3 to TRBJ2-2, with D possibly being TRBD1 (6 bases). This clonotype originated in a man in his 70s with non-small cell lung cancer. The CDR3 coding sequence is TGTGCCATCAGTGAGTCACCGGGACATGTCAACACCGGGGAGCTGTTTTTT. It codes for CAISESPGHVNTGELFF.